This TCR beta chain was captured in a study of brain T cells in children with intractable seizures (dated by TCRdb to the early 2020s). About the full investigation: As a first screen for immune gene transcripts, resected brain tissue from a few dozen pediatric epilepsy surgery cases was run on a NanoString immunology panel. About 70% of the 12 selected surgery cases also had pre-surgery blood sequenced, which left four cases with brain tissue only. Findings and caveats that apply to the study as a whole: The patients' HCMV serostatus was not known, and viral specificity was inferred solely from CDR3 sequence similarity. Because sequencing depth was different between pre-surgery and post-surgery blood, clones absent from the pre-surgery sample may reflect undersampling.

TCR beta chain sequences were generated from genomic DNA using the immunoSEQ assay. Per the source publication's procedure: CDR3 sequences not starting with the conserved framework cysteine at position 104 were manually removed. Clonality was calculated as one minus the normalized Shannon's Diversity Index, with values ranging from 0 (maximal diversity) to 1 (oligoclonal). Differences in the frequency of the same CDR3 between samples, such as brain versus blood, were assessed with chi-squared comparison-of-proportions tests. Public clonotypes were found by searching immuneACCESS, and the VDJdb browser was used to assess similarity to known antiviral clonotypes. The clones in this table, taken by TCRdb from immuneACCESS, are in-frame only. Not every clone is retained; where verified, under half of the shortfall comes from an unresolved V gene, and the cause of the rest is unknown. V and J calls and clone size are copied from that table; D and trimming were computed from the DNA. This sample is represented by roughly 80,000 clones; about 93% of them were singletons. Roughly a quarter of the sample goes to the ten largest clones.

Interpreted using the paper, the time point label stands for: resected brain tissue, or blood drawn just prior to surgery. The surgery cases that showed the highest brain T cell transcript signatures were chosen for TCR beta chain sequencing of brain tissue, and of blood when it was available. Patients had been treated with at least one anti-epileptic drug before surgery. TCR-sequenced patients were children with drug-resistant epilepsy due to tuberous sclerosis complex, focal cortical dysplasia, Rasmussen encephalitis or hemimegalencephaly. Blood samples were drawn just before the epilepsy surgery. The Monarch genomic DNA purification kit was used to extract bulk genomic DNA from unsorted brain tissue and whole blood. Trimming leaves V shorter by 5 bases and J shorter by 4 bases, with the junction holding 0 bases beyond the gene matches. From the cysteine up to the phenylalanine, the CDR3 has a length of 13 residues. The kept DNA is CDR3 alone, 39 bases in frame from the first base. Looking up the germline V gene yields CDR1 KGHDR and CDR2 SFDVKD.

Worth noting for this clone: Which antigen it targets is not known. There are no base qualities to consult, and no much larger clone falls within one base.

The chain was built from TRBV24-1 and TRBJ2-5, with TRBD2 identical over 10 junction bases. This sample comprised peripheral blood, obtained at surgery. The TCR comes from a girl aged 2-10 years with Rasmussen encephalitis and intractable seizures. The CDR3 region has the sequence CATSASGRETQYF. At the DNA level, the sequence is TGTGCCACCAGTGCTAGCGGGAGAGAGACCCAGTACTTC.